The 28 T cell receptor beta chains presented below share a single source sample, sequenced in a study of beta chain features in type 1 diabetes. The entirety of the isolated RNA underwent reverse transcription, so expressed TCRB transcripts were sequenced. The table came from immunoSEQ multiplex PCR; TCRdb's copy has only in-frame clones and leaves some out. Of some 250,000 clones listed, about 25% are singletons. Sequencing used central memory CD4+ T cells from blood. The source of these receptors is a man aged 25-45 years in good health.

The rearrangement uses TRBV15 and TRBJ2-5; 7 nucleotides agree with TRBD1. This CDR3 spans 14 amino acids. V shed 5 bases and J 1 base; nucleotides not matched to a gene: 4. Germline V CDR1 and CDR2: LNHNV, YYDKDF (reference sequence). The chain's CDR3 is CATSGGQAQETQYF. In DNA form, the CDR3 reads TGTGCCACCAGCGGAGGACAGGCCCAAGAGACCCAGTACTTC.

The V and J genes are TRBV30 and TRBJ1-2; 7 bases match TRBD1. The CDR3 runs to 13 residues. V was clipped by 3 bases and J by 1 base; unmatched bases: 2. CDR1 is GTSNPN, CDR2 SVGIG, per germline (reference sequence). The CDR3 coding sequence is TGTGCCTGGAGCAGGGACAGTAACTATGGCTACACCTTC. Protein product: CAWSRDSNYGYTF.

This chain links TRBV30 with TRBJ2-5; D possibly corresponds to TRBD2 (5 bases). V lost 2 bases and J lost 1, with 17 bases in between. The germline CDR1 and CDR2 sequences are GTSNPN and SVGIG (reference sequence). The length of the CDR3 is 16 residues. The CDR3 region is CAWSLGRTRSQETQYF. Written as DNA, the CDR3 is TGTGCCTGGAGTCTTGGGCGGACTCGCTCCCAAGAGACCCAGTACTTC.

This chain joins TRBV7-9 and TRBJ2-3; the D call may be TRBD1 or TRBD2 (5 bases each). This CDR3 is built from 15 residues. Germline-derived CDR1 and CDR2 are SEHNR and FQNEAQ (reference sequence). The V and J ends lost 5 bases and 1 base respectively, with 13 bases between them. CDR3 residues: CASSGERGGTDTQYF. CDR3 in DNA: TGTGCCAGCAGCGGAGAAAGGGGAGGCACAGATACGCAGTATTTT. The variable domain in full, completed from reference TRBV7-9 and TRBJ2-3, reads DTGVSQNPRHKITKRGQNVTFRCDPISEHNRLYWYRQTLGQGPEFLTYFQNEAQLEKSRLLSDRFSAERPKGSFSTLEIQRTEQGDSAMYLCASSGERGGTDTQYFGPGTRLTVL.

This clone was seen only a few times. The chain uses TRBV9 and TRBJ2-5; D is unclear. Trimming shortened V by 0 bases and J by 1 base, and 7 bases separated the two germline ends. This CDR3 has 14 residues. Germline assignment: CDR1 SGDLS and CDR2 YYNGEE. The chain's CDR3 is CASSVGGSQETQYF. CDR3 DNA: TGTGCCAGCAGCGTAGGTGGCAGCCAAGAGACCCAGTACTTC. Full variable domain (missing parts from reference TRBV9 and TRBJ2-5): DSGVTQTPKHLITATGQRVTLRCSPRSGDLSVYWYQQSLDQGLQFLIQYYNGEERAKGNILERFSAQQFPDLHSELNLSSLELGDSALYFCASSVGGSQETQYFGPGTRLLVL.

The chain joins TRBV5-6 to TRBJ1-2; D gene uncertain. The V gene's germline CDR1 is SGHDT and CDR2 YYEEEE. The CDR3 is 12 residues long. Deletions cut 4 bases from V and 0 bases from J, with 4 bases between. The CDR3 nucleotides are TGTGCCAGCAGCAGAACTAACTATGGCTACACCTTC. Protein product: CASSRTNYGYTF.

The chain combines TRBV9 with TRBJ2-1; D not resolved. Germline assignment: CDR1 SGDLS and CDR2 YYNGEE. V lost 4 bases and J lost 9, with 20 bases in between. The CDR3 consists of 15 residues. The DNA of the CDR3 is TGTGCCAGCAGCCAAGGCAGTGTGGGGTCGAGTGAGCAGTTCTTC. Its translation: CASSQGSVGSSEQFF.

V gene TRBV5-6 combines with J gene TRBJ2-1, with D perhaps matching TRBD1 (5 bases). V lost 2 bases and J lost 10, with 7 bases in between. Germline CDR1 reads SGHDT; CDR2 reads YYEEEE. The CDR3 totals 11 residues. For the CDR3, the DNA is TGTGCCAGCAGCTTTAGGACAGAGCAGTTCTTC. This translates into CASSFRTEQFF. The full variable domain, completed using reference TRBV5-6 and TRBJ2-1, is DAGVTQSPTHLIKTRGQQVTLRCSPKSGHDTVSWYQQALGQGPQFIFQYYEEEERQRGNFPDRFSGHQFPNYSSELNVNALLLGDSALYLCASSFRTEQFFGPGTRLTVL.

The chain couples TRBV7-9 to TRBJ2-3; the match to TRBD1 covers 10 bases. The germline V gene has CDR1 SEHNR and CDR2 FQNEAQ (reference sequence). The CDR3 is 15 residues long. V lost 5 bases to trimming and J lost 8 bases; unmatched junction nucleotides: 10. DNA for the CDR3: TGTGCCAGCAGCCCCCCGGGGACAGGGGTCAGTACGCAGTATTTT. As protein: CASSPPGTGVSTQYF.

This clone was counted many times. This chain uses TRBV30 with TRBJ2-4; possibly TRBD1 for D (5 bases). V shed 2 bases and J shed 8 bases, with 10 bases lying between them. This CDR3 contains 12 residues. Germline-derived CDR1 and CDR2 are GTSNPN and SVGIG (reference sequence). CDR3 sequence (DNA): TGTGCCTGGAGTCGCCTAGGGGACATTCAGTACTTC. Protein product: CAWSRLGDIQYF.

J is TRBJ1-2 and V is TRBV5-1; D gene ambiguous. Germline-derived CDR1 and CDR2 are SGHRS and YFSETQ. The CDR3 loop spans 15 amino acids. Trimming took off 1 base at V and 4 bases at J, with 14 bases between the two ends. The CDR3 region has the DNA TGCGCCAGCAGCTTGTCGCCTCAGGTGACCTATGGCTACACCTTC. This gives the protein CASSLSPQVTYGYTF.

This clone was counted a few times. V usage is TRBV10-3 and J usage is TRBJ2-7; 9 positions agree with TRBD1. This CDR3 is 15 amino acids long. The germline V gene encodes CDR1 ENHRY and CDR2 SYGVKD. Losses at the gene ends were 3 bases for V and 4 bases for J; bases not matched to a gene: 7. Here the CDR3 DNA reads TGTGCCATCAGTGAACTCCAGACAGGGGGGTACGAGCAGTACTTC. Its translation: CAISELQTGGYEQYF.

This clone occurred a few times. The chain recombines TRBV5-1 with TRBJ2-1; D unclear. The germline gives CDR1 SGHRS, CDR2 YFSETQ. The CDR3 contains 13 residues. Trimming took off 6 bases at V and 0 bases at J, with 7 bases between the two ends. The CDR3 region has the DNA TGCGCCAGCACAGAAGGCTCCTACAATGAGCAGTTCTTC. Its translation is CASTEGSYNEQFF.

This clone was counted between two and nine times. V usage is TRBV7-9 and J usage is TRBJ1-5, with D unclear. Germline V lookup: CDR1 SEHNR, CDR2 FQNEAQ (reference sequence). This CDR3 has 13 residues. Trimming took off 0 bases at V and 9 bases at J, with 9 bases between the two ends. CDR3 in amino acids: CASSLAVSGPQHF. As DNA, the CDR3 is TGTGCCAGCAGCTTAGCCGTGTCAGGGCCCCAGCATTTT. Using reference TRBV7-9 and TRBJ1-5 for the parts outside the CDR3, the full variable domain is DTGVSQNPRHKITKRGQNVTFRCDPISEHNRLYWYRQTLGQGPEFLTYFQNEAQLEKSRLLSDRFSAERPKGSFSTLEIQRTEQGDSAMYLCASSLAVSGPQHFGDGTRLSIL.

This clone was observed a single time. The rearrangement uses TRBV30 and TRBJ1-5; 9 bases line up with TRBD1. Trimming cost V 1 base and J 5 bases; bases outside gene matches: 6. Germline assignment: CDR1 GTSNPN and CDR2 SVGIG (reference sequence). This CDR3 has 15 residues. Here the CDR3 reads CAWSGRDRDYQPQHF. The CDR3 DNA reads as TGTGCCTGGAGTGGCCGGGACAGGGACTATCAGCCCCAGCATTTT. Full variable domain (missing parts from reference TRBV30 and TRBJ1-5): SQTIHQWPATLVQPVGSPLSLECTVEGTSNPNLYWYRQAAGRGLQLLFYSVGIGQISSEVPQNLSASRPQDRQFILSSKKLLLSDSGFYLCAWSGRDRDYQPQHFGDGTRLSIL.

This clone appeared a few times. The rearrangement joins TRBV10-3 to TRBJ2-3; 8 bases map to TRBD1. CDR3 length: 15 amino acids. The germline CDR1 and CDR2 sequences are ENHRY and SYGVKD. V shed 6 bases and J 5 bases; nucleotides not matched to a gene: 10. This CDR3 is CAISAQGGRQDTQYF. The CDR3 DNA is TGTGCCATCAGCGCACAGGGGGGCAGGCAAGATACGCAGTATTTT.

The J gene is TRBJ1-1, the V gene TRBV29-1; D call uncertain. CDR1 and CDR2 from the germline V gene are SQVTM and ANQGSEA. V shed 7 bases and J shed 0 bases, with 15 bases lying between them. The CDR3 runs 14 residues. CDR3 protein: CSANAGGMNTEAFF. DNA of the CDR3: TGCAGCGCCAACGCAGGAGGGATGAACACTGAAGCTTTCTTT.

The J gene is TRBJ1-6, the V gene TRBV2; unclear D gene. This CDR3 comprises 15 residues. Trimming cost V 6 bases and J 5 bases, with 14 bases left between them. Germline V gene data show CDR1 as SNHLY and CDR2 as FYNNEI. CDR3 DNA: TGTGCCAGCAGGAAGGACGGTCTAAATAATTCACCCCTCCACTTT. It is translated as CASRKDGLNNSPLHF. Based on the CDR3 plus reference TRBV2 and TRBJ1-6, the full variable domain is EPEVTQTPSHQVTQMGQEVILRCVPISNHLYFYWYRQILGQKVEFLVSFYNNEISEKSEIFDDQFSVERPDGSNFTLKIRSTKLEDSAMYFCASRKDGLNNSPLHFGNGTRLTVT.

The J gene is TRBJ2-3, the V gene TRBV14; D call uncertain. V was cut by 0 bases and J by 10 bases, with 11 bases left in between. The germline V gene has CDR1 SGHDN and CDR2 FVKESK. The CDR3 consists of 13 residues. The DNA of the CDR3 is TGTGCCAGCAGCCAAGAACTATTCTTAGCGCAGTATTTT. Translated, it gives CASSQELFLAQYF. Looking up the rest from reference TRBV14 and TRBJ2-3 gives the full variable domain: EAGVTQFPSHSVIEKGQTVTLRCDPISGHDNLYWYRRVMGKEIKFLLHFVKESKQDESGMPNNRFLAERTGGTYSTLKVQPAELEDSGVYFCASSQELFLAQYFGPGTRLTVL.

This clone has ten or more counts. This sample also contains other DNA sequences that code for the same CDR3. V usage is TRBV5-1 and J usage is TRBJ2-7; 9 bases agree with TRBD2. CDR3 length: 15 amino acids. V was clipped by 0 bases and J by 6 bases; unmatched bases: 7. CDR1 SGHRS and CDR2 YFSETQ come from the germline V gene. CDR3 sequence (DNA): TGCGCCAGCAGCTTGGACCAGCGGGGGGCCCTCGAGCAGTACTTC. This sequence encodes CASSLDQRGALEQYF.

This rearrangement joins TRBV30 to TRBJ1-2; TRBD1 aligns across 11 bases. CDR1 is GTSNPN and CDR2 is SVGIG in the germline V gene (reference sequence). The CDR3 length is 17 residues. With 0 bases clipped from V and 5 bases from J, the junction kept 11 bases outside the gene matches. The CDR3 sequence is CAWSVPRTGGARYGYTF. DNA for the CDR3: TGTGCCTGGAGTGTACCACGGACAGGGGGCGCGAGGTATGGCTACACCTTC. Together with reference TRBV30 and TRBJ1-2, the CDR3 gives the full variable domain: SQTIHQWPATLVQPVGSPLSLECTVEGTSNPNLYWYRQAAGRGLQLLFYSVGIGQISSEVPQNLSASRPQDRQFILSSKKLLLSDSGFYLCAWSVPRTGGARYGYTFGSGTRLTVV.

This clone was detected only a few times. The chain uses TRBV30 and TRBJ2-5; D call uncertain. The V end was cut by 3 bases, the J end by 5 bases, with 13 bases between. Per germline, CDR1 GTSNPN and CDR2 SVGIG (reference sequence). The length of the CDR3 is 13 residues. CDR3 protein: CAWSTYSGETQYF. The CDR3 bases are TGTGCCTGGAGCACCTACTCCGGTGAGACCCAGTACTTC.

This clone showed up just a few times. The rearrangement joins TRBV7-2 to TRBJ2-2, with TRBD2 as a possible D gene (5 bases). Germline-derived CDR1 and CDR2 are SGHTA and FQGNSA. Trimming removed 8 bases at V and 7 bases at J, with 17 bases between. CDR3 length: 14 amino acids. CDR3 bases: TGTGCCAGCGCCGAGTCGAGGGTTCACGGGGAGCTGTTTTTT. It encodes CASAESRVHGELFF.

In this sample, this clone turned up a few times. The chain links TRBV25-1 to TRBJ2-1, with 8 bases lining up with TRBD2. The V segment lost 5 bases and the J segment 7 bases; nucleotides outside the gene matches: 16. CDR1 is MGHDK and CDR2 is SYGVNS in the germline V gene. This CDR3 spans 17 amino acids. This chain's CDR3 is CASSFGTRSATVNEQFF. The CDR3 DNA follows: TGTGCCAGCAGTTTCGGGACTAGGAGTGCTACCGTGAATGAGCAGTTCTTC.

This clone has just a few counts. The chain couples TRBV28 to TRBJ2-5, with D possibly matching TRBD2 (6 bases). Trimming removed 3 bases at V and 5 bases at J, with 25 bases between. The CDR3 has 18 amino acids. Germline CDR1 is MDHEN and CDR2 is SYDVKM. CDR3: CASSFSLNSPGSGETQYF. CDR3 in DNA: TGTGCCAGCAGTTTTAGCCTAAATTCGCCCGGGAGCGGGGAGACCCAGTACTTC.

The chain joins TRBV7-2 to TRBJ2-1, with 7 bases matching TRBD2. The V gene end was trimmed by 5 bases and the J gene end by 4 bases; junction bases not matched to a gene: 8. CDR1 is SGHTA, CDR2 FQGNSA, per germline. This CDR3 contains 15 residues. CDR3 amino acids: CASSPREGIYNEQFF. DNA for the CDR3: TGTGCCAGCAGCCCTAGGGAGGGGATTTACAATGAGCAGTTCTTC.

This clone came up a few times. The rearrangement uses TRBV6-5 and TRBJ2-7; 9 bases align to TRBD1. Germline CDR1 MNHEY, CDR2 SVGAGI. The trim removed 5 bases at V and 1 base at J, leaving 3 bases unmatched. The CDR3 covers 14 residues. CDR3 amino acids: CASSLDRGSYEQYF. For the CDR3, the DNA is TGTGCCAGCAGTCTTGACAGGGGGTCCTACGAGCAGTACTTC.

This clone was observed a few times. The chain joins TRBV20-1 to TRBJ1-3, with D perhaps TRBD1 (6 bases). The V end was cut by 5 bases, the J end by 8 bases, with 10 bases between. CDR3 length: 11 residues. Germline V gene lookup returns CDR1 DFQATT and CDR2 SNEGSKA (reference sequence). This CDR3 is CSAVGGHTIYF. CDR3 DNA: TGCAGTGCTGTAGGGGGGCACACCATATATTTT.